This TCR beta chain was sequenced during a study of blood T cell repertoires in COVID-19. The V gene end was trimmed by 1 base and the J gene end by 6 bases; junction bases not matched to a gene: 6. Germline assignment: CDR1 SGHTA and CDR2 FQGTGA. This CDR3 is built from 16 residues. TCRdb keeps only in-frame clones here, not all; method: immunoSEQ multiplex PCR. The data show about 350,000 clones, with about 91% seen just once and approximately 9.9% held by the top ten. The sequence was obtained from a man aged 30-40 years with COVID-19, enrolled during active disease. The V call is TRBV7-3, the J call TRBJ1-6, with TRBD1 matching 7 bases. The sequencing sample was made of peripheral blood. The CDR3 coding sequence is TGTGCCAGCAGCTTAATAGGGACAGACCTTAATTCACCCCTCCACTTT. This translates into CASSLIGTDLNSPLHF.